This TCR beta chain is from a study of blood T cell repertoires in COVID-19. For the study at large: From the United States, Italy and Spain came samples of acute and convalescent COVID-19. In each case, the material was cDNA or gDNA derived from T cells, B-cell-depleted T cells, or PBMCs.

In the original processing: Reference gene primer amplification in the assay estimated nucleated cell counts. Method: immunoSEQ multiplex PCR; TCRdb's copy keeps in-frame clones and lacks some. V, J and clone size derive from that table, while D and trimming were established from the DNA sequence. This table has some 220,000 clones, roughly 88% appearing once. Researchers sorted participants into cohorts using their self-reported clinical history. The CDR3 covers 15 residues. Deletions cut 5 bases from V and 10 bases from J, with 18 bases between. Germline loops: CDR1 LGHNT, CDR2 FRNRAP. The receptor was isolated from a woman between 40 and 55 years old with acute COVID-19. Sequenced input: PBMCs or T cells enriched from blood (not recorded which). The V gene is TRBV12-5, the J gene TRBJ1-6; the D gene is possibly TRBD1 (6 bases). The DNA of the CDR3 is TGTGCTAGTGGTCCGGGACAACGGCAGGGGTCACCCCTCCACTTT. Encoded protein: CASGPGQRQGSPLHF.